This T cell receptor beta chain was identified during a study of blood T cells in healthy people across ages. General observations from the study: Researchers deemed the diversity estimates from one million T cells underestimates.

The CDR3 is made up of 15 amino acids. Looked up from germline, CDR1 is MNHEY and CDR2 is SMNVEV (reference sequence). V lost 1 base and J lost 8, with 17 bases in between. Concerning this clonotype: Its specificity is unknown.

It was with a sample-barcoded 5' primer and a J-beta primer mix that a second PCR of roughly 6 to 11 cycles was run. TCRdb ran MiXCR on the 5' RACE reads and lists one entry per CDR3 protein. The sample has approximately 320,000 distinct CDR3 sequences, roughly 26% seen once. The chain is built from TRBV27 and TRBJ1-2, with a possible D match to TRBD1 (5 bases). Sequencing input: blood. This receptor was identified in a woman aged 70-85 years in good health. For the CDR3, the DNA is TGTGCCAGCAGTTTATACGGGACCCAATCAGTGGGCTACACCTTC. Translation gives CASSLYGTQSVGYTF.